The clone carrying this T cell receptor (beta chain) appeared a few times. The antigen remains unidentified. The sample originates from a study of regulatory T cells in long-lasting Graves disease. CDR1 is DFQATT and CDR2 is SNEGSKA in the germline V gene (reference sequence). The CDR3 is made up of 13 amino acids. The time point was: persistent/refractory GD, antithyroid drugs over 5 years with positive TRAb. Researchers made the TCR library from RNA that was extracted from PBMCs. Study-level results: Study was limited to peripheral blood, excluding thyroid tissue.

CDR3 regions were amplified by Arm-PCR using iRepertoire HTBI primers to build TCR beta libraries. Methods used by the authors: About 60 TRBV and roughly 13 TRBJ segments were identified across samples. TCRdb reanalysed the multiplex PCR reads using MiXCR and keeps one entry per CDR3 protein. The V and J calls were determined by TCRdb, not by the authors. Seen here are 300,000 to 500,000 distinct CDR3 sequences, around 21% observed once, and the top ten hold around 20%. This clonotype originated in a female donor with Graves disease. The chain couples TRBV20-1 to TRBJ2-1; 8 bases are shared with TRBD2. The specimen comprised peripheral blood mononuclear cells (PBMCs), sampled when the disease was refractory, from a patient treated with antithyroid drugs. This CDR3 is CNAGTSSYNEQFF. The CDR3 DNA reads TGCAATGCGGGGACTAGCTCCTACAATGAGCAGTTCTTC.